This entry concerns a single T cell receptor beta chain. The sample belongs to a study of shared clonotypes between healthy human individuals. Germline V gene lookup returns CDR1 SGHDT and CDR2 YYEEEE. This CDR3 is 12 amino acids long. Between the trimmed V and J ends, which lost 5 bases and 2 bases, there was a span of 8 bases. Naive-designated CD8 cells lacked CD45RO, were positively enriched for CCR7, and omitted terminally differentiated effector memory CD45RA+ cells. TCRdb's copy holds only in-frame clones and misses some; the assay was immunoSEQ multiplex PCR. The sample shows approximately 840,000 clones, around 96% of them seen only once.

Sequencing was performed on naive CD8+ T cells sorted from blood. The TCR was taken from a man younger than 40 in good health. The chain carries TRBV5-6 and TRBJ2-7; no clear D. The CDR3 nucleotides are TGTGCCAGCAGTCTCGCGGCCTACGAGCAGTACTTC. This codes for CASSLAAYEQYF.